This T cell receptor (beta chain) was found in a study of cytomegalovirus exposure and HLA in healthy donors. With 60 Vbeta and 13 Jbeta primers, the PCR was carried out. Generated by immunoSEQ multiplex PCR, the TCRdb table keeps only in-frame clones and is missing some. This sample has approximately 140,000 clones; about 75% occur once, and the top ten carry 3.3%. This clone was recorded a few times. This clonotype originated in a man aged 40-50 years in good health and CMV-seronegative. Sequenced: PBMCs.

The CDR3 DNA reads TGTGCCAGCAGCCCTACAGATACGCAGTATTTT. This codes for CASSPTDTQYF. The chain employs TRBV6-6 and TRBJ2-3, with no clear D. With 6 bases removed from V and 3 bases from J, the gap between germline ends came to 4 bases. This CDR3 contains 11 residues. Germline CDR1 MNHNY, CDR2 SVGAGI (reference sequence).